This T cell receptor beta chain came from a study of T cells in Graves' hyperthyroidism and ophthalmopathy. Used for diagnoses were clinical symptoms, serum thyroxine and TRAb, thyroid ultrasound and orbital computed tomography. The authors took PBMCs from 8 to 10 ml fresh peripheral blood. In this sample, this clonotype turned up many times. What it recognizes is unknown. Germline assignment: CDR1 GTSNPN and CDR2 SVGIG (reference sequence). The ends were cut back, 2 bases at V and 0 bases at J, with 11 bases in the middle. This CDR3 has 15 residues. The CDR3 regions of TCR beta were amplified from RNA transcripts. An initial round of RT-PCR targeting the TCR CDR3 relied on the HTBI primer set. From the multiplex PCR reads, TCRdb called clonotypes with MiXCR, one entry per CDR3 protein. Among hundreds of thousands of distinct CDR3 sequences listed, around 15% were seen once. Study-wide findings and caveats: Most clonotypes expanded in the thyroid (above 0.001) were also present in blood.

This TCR was recovered from a woman in her 30s with Graves' hyperthyroidism. The genes are TRBV30 and TRBJ2-1; tentatively, D is TRBD1 or TRBD2 (6 bases each). The specimen sequenced was blood. Written as DNA, the CDR3 is TGTGCCTGGAGTAGGGGGGTCGGCTCCTACAATGAGCAGTTCTTC. Amino acids: CAWSRGVGSYNEQFF.